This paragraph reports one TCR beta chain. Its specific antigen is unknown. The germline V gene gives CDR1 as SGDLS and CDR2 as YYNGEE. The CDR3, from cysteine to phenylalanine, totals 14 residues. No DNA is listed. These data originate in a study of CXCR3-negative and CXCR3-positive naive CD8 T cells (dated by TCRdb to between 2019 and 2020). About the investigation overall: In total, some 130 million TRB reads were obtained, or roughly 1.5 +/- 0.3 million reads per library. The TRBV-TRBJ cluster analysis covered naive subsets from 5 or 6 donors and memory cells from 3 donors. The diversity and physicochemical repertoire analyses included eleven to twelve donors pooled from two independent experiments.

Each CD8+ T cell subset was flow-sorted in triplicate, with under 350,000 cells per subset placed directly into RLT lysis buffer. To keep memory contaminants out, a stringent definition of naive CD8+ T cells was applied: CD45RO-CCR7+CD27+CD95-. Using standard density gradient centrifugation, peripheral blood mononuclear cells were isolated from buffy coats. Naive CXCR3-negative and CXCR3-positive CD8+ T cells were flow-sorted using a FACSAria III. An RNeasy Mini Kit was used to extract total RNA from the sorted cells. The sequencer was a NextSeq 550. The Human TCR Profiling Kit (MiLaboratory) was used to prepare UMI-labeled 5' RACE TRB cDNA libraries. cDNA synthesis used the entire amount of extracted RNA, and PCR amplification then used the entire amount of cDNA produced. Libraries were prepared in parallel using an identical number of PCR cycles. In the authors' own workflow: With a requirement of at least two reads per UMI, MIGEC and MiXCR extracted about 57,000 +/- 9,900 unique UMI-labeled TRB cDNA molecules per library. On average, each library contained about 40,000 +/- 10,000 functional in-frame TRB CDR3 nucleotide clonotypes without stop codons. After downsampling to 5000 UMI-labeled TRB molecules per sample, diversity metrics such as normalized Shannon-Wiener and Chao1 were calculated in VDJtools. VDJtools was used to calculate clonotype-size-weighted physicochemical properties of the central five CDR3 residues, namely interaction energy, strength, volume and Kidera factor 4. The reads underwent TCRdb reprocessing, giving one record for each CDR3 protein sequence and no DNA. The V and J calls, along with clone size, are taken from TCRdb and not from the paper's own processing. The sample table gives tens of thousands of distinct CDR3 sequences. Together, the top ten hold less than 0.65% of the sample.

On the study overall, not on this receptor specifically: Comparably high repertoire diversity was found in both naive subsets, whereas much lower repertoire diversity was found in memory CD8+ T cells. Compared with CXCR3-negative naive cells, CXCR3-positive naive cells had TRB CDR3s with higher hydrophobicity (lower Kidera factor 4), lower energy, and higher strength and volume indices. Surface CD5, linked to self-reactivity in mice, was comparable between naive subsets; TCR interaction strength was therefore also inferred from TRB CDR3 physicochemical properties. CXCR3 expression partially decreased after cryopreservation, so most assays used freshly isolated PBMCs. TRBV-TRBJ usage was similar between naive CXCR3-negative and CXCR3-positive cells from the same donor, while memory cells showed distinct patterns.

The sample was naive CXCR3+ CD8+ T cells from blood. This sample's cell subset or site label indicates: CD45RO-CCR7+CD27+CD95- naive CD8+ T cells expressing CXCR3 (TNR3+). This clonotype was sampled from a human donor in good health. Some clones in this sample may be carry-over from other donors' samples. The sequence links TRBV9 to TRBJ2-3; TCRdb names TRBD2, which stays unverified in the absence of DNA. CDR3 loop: CASSEEGSTDTQYF.